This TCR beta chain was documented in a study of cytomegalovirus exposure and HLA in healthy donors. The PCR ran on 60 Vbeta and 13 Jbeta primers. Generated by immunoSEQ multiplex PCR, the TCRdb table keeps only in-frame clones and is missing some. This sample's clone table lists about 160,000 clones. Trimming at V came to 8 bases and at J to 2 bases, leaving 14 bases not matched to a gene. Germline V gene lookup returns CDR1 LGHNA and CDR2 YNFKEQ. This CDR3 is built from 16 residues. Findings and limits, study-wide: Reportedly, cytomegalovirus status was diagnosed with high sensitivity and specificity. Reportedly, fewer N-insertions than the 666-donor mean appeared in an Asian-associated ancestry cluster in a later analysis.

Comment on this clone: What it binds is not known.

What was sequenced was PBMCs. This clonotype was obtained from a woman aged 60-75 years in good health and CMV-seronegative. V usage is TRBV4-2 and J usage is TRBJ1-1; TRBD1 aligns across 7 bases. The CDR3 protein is CASGTKRGQYNTEAFF. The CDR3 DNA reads TGTGCCAGCGGAACCAAACGGGGACAGTACAACACTGAAGCTTTCTTT.